This T cell receptor (beta chain) is from a study of post-analysis software for immune sequencing data. Study findings and constraints: Roughly 5 TRBV segments occurring more often in patients than controls included TRBV5-6, TRBV5-1 and TRBV20-1.

This clonotype was counted between two and nine times. Its antigen is not known. Unique molecular identifiers had been added to the TCR beta cDNA libraries. TCRdb processed the PCR reads anew with MiXCR; each CDR3 protein has one entry. The sample has 600,000 to 750,000 distinct CDR3 sequences; 55% to 60% are singletons. V was clipped by 7 bases and J by 5 bases; unmatched bases: 9. There are 14 residues in the CDR3. Germline V gene sequence: CDR1 SQVTM, CDR2 ANQGSEA. The specimen was blood. The rearrangement uses TRBV29-1 and TRBJ2-1; TRBD2 matches 9 bases. The TCR originated in a girl aged 2 to 9 with multiple sclerosis. DNA for the CDR3: TGCAGCGCAATAGCGGGAGCTCGGAACAATGAGCAGTTCTTC. As protein: CSAIAGARNNEQFF.